These 19 T cell receptor beta chains share one sample of origin, sequenced in a study of CD8 T cells in Susac syndrome. The RNA input was about 0.5 to 1 ug, and it was reverse transcribed with random hexamers. Using its own MiXCR run on the immunoSEQ multiplex PCR reads, TCRdb lists one record per CDR3 protein. The sample consists of some 250,000 distinct CDR3 sequences, 90% to 97% of them appearing once. Sequencing used CD4+ T cells from PBMCs. The receptors originated from a human donor with Susac syndrome.

V and J are TRBV3-1 and TRBJ1-2; D gene ambiguous. The ends were cut back, 4 bases at V and 5 bases at J, with 17 bases in the middle. The V gene's germline CDR1 is LGHDT and CDR2 YNNKEL (reference sequence). The CDR3 is 15 amino acids. The chain's CDR3 is CASSLRTQAGYGYTF. The CDR3 DNA reads as TGTGCCAGCAGCCTACGGACTCAAGCGGGATATGGCTACACCTTC. Combining the CDR3 with reference TRBV3-1 and TRBJ1-2 gives the whole variable domain DTAVSQTPKYLVTQMGNDKSIKCEQNLGHDTMYWYKQDSKKFLKIMFSYNNKELIINETVPNRFSPKSPDKAHLNLHINSLELGDSAVYFCASSLRTQAGYGYTFGSGTRLTVV.

The V call is TRBV4-1, the J call TRBJ2-7, with a weak D call TRBD2 (6 bases). The CDR3 spans 16 residues. V shed 0 bases and J shed 0 bases, with 12 bases lying between them. Germline CDR1 MGHRA, CDR2 YSYEKL. The CDR3 sequence is CASSQEGGKPSYEQYF. The CDR3 nucleotides are TGCGCCAGCAGCCAAGAAGGCGGGAAACCCTCCTACGAGCAGTACTTC.

The chain joins TRBV24-1 to TRBJ2-1; D unclear. The germline V gene encodes CDR1 KGHDR and CDR2 SFDVKD. The ends were cut back, 5 bases at V and 5 bases at J, with 12 bases in the middle. The CDR3 covers 14 residues. For the CDR3, the DNA is TGTGCCACCAGTGTGGAGATCGGAGACAATGAGCAGTTCTTC. Its translation: CATSVEIGDNEQFF.

The J gene is TRBJ2-3, the V gene TRBV21-1; the table assigns TRBD2, which was not confirmed against the DNA. TRBV21-1 is annotated as a pseudogene. CDR3 length: 16 residues. This chain's CDR3 is CASSHPPSGSTDTQYF. In DNA, the CDR3 is TGTGCCAGCAGCCACCCCCCTAGCGGGAGCACAGATACGCAGTATTTT.

Turning to this clonotype: Germline is not matched at one junction end, which may reflect a read error. The V call is TRBV29-1, the J call TRBJ2-5; a possible D gene is TRBD2 (6 bases). The germline V gene encodes CDR1 SQVTM and CDR2 ANQGSEA. The CDR3 is 13 amino acids. The CDR3 is CSGEGPSEGTQYF. CDR3 coding DNA: TGCAGCGGTGAAGGTCCCTCGGAGGGGACCCAGTACTTC. The entire variable domain, with the rest obtained from reference TRBV29-1 and TRBJ2-5, is as follows: SAVISQKPSRDICQRGTSLTIQCQVDSQVTMMFWYRQQPGQSLTLIATANQGSEATYESGFVIDKFPISRPNLTFSTLTVSNMSPEDSSIYLCSGEGPSEGTQYFGPGTRLLVL.

The V and J genes are TRBV5-7 and TRBJ2-7; D is possibly TRBD1 (5 bases). TRBV5-7 is an ORF, with its function uncertain. This CDR3 spans 15 amino acids. Trimming cost V 0 bases and J 0 bases, with 10 bases left between them. The CDR3 protein is CASSLGRDGSYEQYF. In DNA form, the CDR3 reads TGTGCCAGCAGCTTGGGCAGGGATGGCTCCTACGAGCAGTACTTC.

J is TRBJ2-1 and V is TRBV10-3; D unresolved. Trimming stripped 2 bases from V and 4 bases from J, with 6 bases between. Germline V gene data show CDR1 as ENHRY and CDR2 as SYGVKD. This CDR3 has 13 amino acids. CDR3 protein: CAISERVYNEQFF. DNA for the CDR3: TGTGCCATCAGTGAGCGAGTTTACAATGAGCAGTTCTTC.

This rearrangement joins TRBV27 to TRBJ1-5; D ambiguous. The germline gives CDR1 MNHEY, CDR2 SMNVEV (reference sequence). Trimming took 5 bases from V and 3 from J, leaving 17 bases between them. This CDR3 comprises 16 residues. The CDR3 reads CASSPSTVRDNQPQHF. CDR3 coding DNA: TGTGCCAGCAGTCCTTCGACGGTTCGCGACAATCAGCCCCAGCATTTT.

In this sample, this clonotype turned up once. J is TRBJ2-3 and V is TRBV20-1; TRBD2 might be the D (5 bases). CDR1 and CDR2 from the germline V gene are DFQATT and SNEGSKA (reference sequence). The CDR3 is 12 amino acids. V was clipped by 3 bases and J by 3 bases, with 7 bases between them. CDR3 protein: CSASGNTDTQYF. CDR3 sequence (DNA): TGCAGTGCTAGCGGGAATACAGATACGCAGTATTTT.

This rearrangement joins TRBV30 to TRBJ1-4; tentative D call: TRBD1 (5 bases). This CDR3 spans 14 amino acids. The germline CDR1 and CDR2 sequences are GTSNPN and SVGIG (reference sequence). V was cut by 0 bases and J by 7 bases, with 12 bases left in between. The CDR3 loop is CAWSVVREGEKLFF. The CDR3 DNA follows: TGTGCCTGGAGTGTAGTCAGGGAGGGTGAAAAACTGTTTTTT.

V is TRBV9 and J is TRBJ2-5, with D unclear. The V end was cut by 0 bases, the J end by 3 bases, with 6 bases between. Germline loops: CDR1 SGDLS, CDR2 YYNGEE. This CDR3 region has 13 residues. CDR3 nucleotides: TGTGCCAGCAGCGTAGGCACAGAAGAGACCCAGTACTTC. Protein sequence: CASSVGTEETQYF. Filled out from reference TRBV9 and TRBJ2-5, the complete variable domain reads DSGVTQTPKHLITATGQRVTLRCSPRSGDLSVYWYQQSLDQGLQFLIQYYNGEERAKGNILERFSAQQFPDLHSELNLSSLELGDSALYFCASSVGTEETQYFGPGTRLLVL.

J is TRBJ2-3 and V is TRBV9; 9 bases agree with TRBD2. V shed 0 bases and J 0 bases; nucleotides not matched to a gene: 20. The CDR3 extends over 22 amino acids. Germline V gives CDR1 SGDLS, CDR2 YYNGEE. The CDR3: CASSVGMLGSSGTLSSTDTQYF. The CDR3 DNA sequence: TGTGCCAGCAGCGTAGGGATGCTAGGTTCTAGCGGGACTCTGTCTAGCACAGATACGCAGTATTTT.

This chain joins TRBV20-1 and TRBJ2-1; D is unresolved. V lost 6 bases and J 4 bases, leaving 16 bases between the germline ends. CDR3 length: 14 residues. The germline CDR1 and CDR2 sequences are DFQATT and SNEGSKA (reference sequence). CDR3 residues: CSAQGPRSYNEQFF. The DNA of the CDR3 is TGCAGTGCGCAAGGACCCAGGAGTTACAATGAGCAGTTCTTC.

The rearrangement links TRBV28 to TRBJ1-5, with D hard to call. Trimming cost V 8 bases and J 0 bases, with 2 bases left between them. CDR3 length: 11 amino acids. CDR1 MDHEN and CDR2 SYDVKM come from the germline V gene. The CDR3 DNA reads as TGTGCCAGCGCTAGCAATCAGCCCCAGCATTTT. Translating it yields CASASNQPQHF.

V gene TRBV4-1 combines with J gene TRBJ1-5; D is unclear. This CDR3 comprises 14 residues. Between the trimmed V and J ends, which lost 4 bases and 4 bases, there was a span of 11 bases. The V gene's germline CDR1 is MGHRA and CDR2 YSYEKL. As DNA, the CDR3 is TGCGCCAGCAGCCCAACAGACTTAAATCAGCCCCAGCATTTT. Translation gives CASSPTDLNQPQHF.

The V and J genes are TRBV5-1 and TRBJ2-3; 9 nucleotides line up with TRBD2. Germline-derived CDR1 and CDR2 are SGHRS and YFSETQ. The junction had 10 bases not matched to a gene; V was cut back by 3 bases and J by 8 bases. The CDR3 loop spans 15 amino acids. The CDR3 DNA reads as TGCGCCAGCAGCTCCCTAGCGGGAATGAAGGGTACGCAGTATTTT. Translating it yields CASSSLAGMKGTQYF.

The rearrangement joins TRBV11-2 to TRBJ1-1; D may be TRBD1 (5 bases). The germline V gene has CDR1 SGHAT and CDR2 FQNNGV. The CDR3 totals 17 residues. V was shortened by 1 base and J by 0 bases, with 15 bases between the two germline ends. The CDR3 region has the DNA TGTGCCAGCAGCTTAGTCCCCCCTCCGACAGTGAACACTGAAGCTTTCTTT. This codes for CASSLVPPPTVNTEAFF. Filled out from reference TRBV11-2 and TRBJ1-1, the complete variable domain reads EAGVAQSPRYKIIEKRQSVAFWCNPISGHATLYWYQQILGQGPKLLIQFQNNGVVDDSQLPKDRFSAERLKGVDSTLKIQPAKLEDSAVYLCASSLVPPPTVNTEAFFGQGTRLTVV.

The V gene is TRBV29-1, the J gene TRBJ2-5; D is possibly TRBD2 (6 bases). The germline CDR1 and CDR2 sequences are SQVTM and ANQGSEA. The CDR3 is 12 amino acids. This CDR3 reads CAFLAYRETQYF. For the CDR3, the DNA is TGCGCCTTTCTAGCGTACCGAGAGACCCAGTACTTC.

V gene TRBV25-1 combines with J gene TRBJ1-1; TRBD1 is a possible D gene (5 bases). Germline V gene data show CDR1 as MGHDK and CDR2 as SYGVNS. The V end was cut by 7 bases, the J end by 3 bases, with 6 bases between. CDR3 length equals 11 residues. The CDR3 sequence: CASIGDTEAFF. The CDR3 DNA is TGTGCCAGCATAGGGGACACTGAAGCTTTCTTT.